Listed here is a single T cell receptor beta chain. This record belongs to a study of CD8+ T cells in alopecia areata. CDR1 MNHEY and CDR2 SVGAGI come from the germline V gene. The V end lost 5 bases, the J end lost 5 bases, and 15 bases lay between the germline ends. CDR3 length: 14 residues. Samples from alopecia areata patients were lesional scalp punch biopsies and peripheral blood. In each case, RNA was isolated and then reverse transcribed into cDNA as the sequencing template. Sequencing used immunoSEQ multiplex PCR; TCRdb keeps in-frame clones, though not all of them. The table includes 95,000 to 150,000 clones, around 45% detected once.

The V gene is TRBV6-5, the J gene TRBJ1-1; D unresolved. The sequencing input was NKG2D-low CD8+ T cells sorted from blood. The sequence was collected from a human donor with alopecia areata. The CDR3 loop is CASSPTHLRTEAFF. CDR3 sequence (DNA): TGTGCCAGCAGTCCTACACACTTGCGGACTGAAGCTTTCTTT.